The sequence of this T cell receptor (beta chain) was determined in a study of OX40 agonist ivuxolimab in advanced cancers. Overall study: Dose-escalation patients had hepatocellular carcinoma, melanoma, renal cell or head and neck cancer.

As regards this clone: Its cognate antigen is unknown.

Study conclusions and caveats: CD8+ T cells averaged more expanded clones than CD4+. Partly responding patients at 0.1-3.0 mg/kg showed some of the smallest clonal expansion.

Measured with immunoSEQ multiplex PCR; TCRdb has only the in-frame clones, and not every one. In the table there are approximately 17,000 clones, about 86% of which are singletons. Trimming at V came to 6 bases and at J to 4 bases, leaving 3 bases not matched to a gene. The CDR3 is 13 amino acids. Germline V gene data show CDR1 as KGHSH and CDR2 as LQKENI. The chain employs TRBV18 and TRBJ1-2; TRBD1 matches at 9 bases. Material: CD4+ or CD8+ T cells sorted from blood, obtained in a trial of the OX40 agonist ivuxolimab. The TCR sequence derives from an adult with an advanced solid tumor such as melanoma, head and neck, liver or kidney cancer. The CDR3 region is CASSQGQGYGYTF. The CDR3, as DNA: TGTGCCAGCTCCCAGGGACAGGGCTATGGCTACACCTTC.